This T cell receptor (beta chain) was sequenced for a study of blood T cells in healthy people across ages. The study recruited healthy Caucasian donors from Russia who were aged roughly 6 to 95. CDR3 length equals 15 residues. Trimming took off 2 bases at V and 4 bases at J, with 13 bases between the two ends. It was with a sample-barcoded 5' primer and a J-beta primer mix that a second PCR of roughly 7 to 12 cycles was run. Through a template-switch adaptor with 12 random nucleotides, each cDNA molecule received a tag. TCRdb re-analysed the 5' RACE reads in MiXCR, keeping a single row per CDR3 protein. Here the sample spans 700,000 to 900,000 distinct CDR3 sequences, 53% being singletons.

The sequence derives from an elderly man in good health. Sequenced material: blood. The chain employs TRBV12-3 or TRBV12-4 and TRBJ2-3; D is ambiguous. CDR3 bases: TGTGCCAGCAGTTTAATAGAACTGGCGGCAGATACGCAGTATTTT. Protein sequence: CASSLIELAADTQYF.